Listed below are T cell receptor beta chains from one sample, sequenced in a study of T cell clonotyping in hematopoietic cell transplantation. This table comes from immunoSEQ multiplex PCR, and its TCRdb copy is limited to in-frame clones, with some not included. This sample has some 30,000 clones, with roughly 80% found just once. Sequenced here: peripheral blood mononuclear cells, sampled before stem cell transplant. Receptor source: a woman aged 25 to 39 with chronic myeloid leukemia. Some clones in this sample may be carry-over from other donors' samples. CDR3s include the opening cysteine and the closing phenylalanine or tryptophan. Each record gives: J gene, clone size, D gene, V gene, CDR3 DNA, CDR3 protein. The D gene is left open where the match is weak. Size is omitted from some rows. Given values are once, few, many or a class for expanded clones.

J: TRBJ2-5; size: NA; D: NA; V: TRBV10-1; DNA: TGCGCCAGCAGTGAGTCAACAGAGACCCAGTACTTC; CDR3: CASSESTETQYF
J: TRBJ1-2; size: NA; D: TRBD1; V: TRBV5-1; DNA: TGCGCCAGCAGCTTGGAACCGGGACAGGGGCCTTATGGCTACACCTTC; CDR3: CASSLEPGQGPYGYTF
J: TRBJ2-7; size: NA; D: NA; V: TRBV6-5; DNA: TGTGCCAGCAGTTACGGGTACTTTGGAAGCTCCTACGAGCAGTACTTC; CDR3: CASSYGYFGSSYEQYF
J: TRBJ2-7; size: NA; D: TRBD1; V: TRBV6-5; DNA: TGTGCCAGCAGCCGGGACAGGGAGCTGGTCTACGAGCAGTACTTC; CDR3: CASSRDRELVYEQYF
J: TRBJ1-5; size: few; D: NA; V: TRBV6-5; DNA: TGTGCCAGCAGTTACTCTGAGGGGGGTAATCAGCCCCAGCATTTT; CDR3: CASSYSEGGNQPQHF
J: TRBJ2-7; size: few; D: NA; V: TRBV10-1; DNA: TGCGCCAGCAGCGACAGGCCCTACGAGCAGTACTTC; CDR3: CASSDRPYEQYF
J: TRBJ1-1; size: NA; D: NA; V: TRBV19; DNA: TGTGCCAGTAGTATGGACAGCCGAGGCACTGAAGCTTTCTTT; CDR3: CASSMDSRGTEAFF
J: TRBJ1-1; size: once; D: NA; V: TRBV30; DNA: TGTGCCTGGAGTGGGAAATTGAACACTGAAGCTTTCTTT; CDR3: CAWSGKLNTEAFF
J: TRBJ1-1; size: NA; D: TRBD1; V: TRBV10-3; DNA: TGTGCCATCAGCCTAGTGGGACAGGGCACTGAAGCTTTCTTT; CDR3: CAISLVGQGTEAFF
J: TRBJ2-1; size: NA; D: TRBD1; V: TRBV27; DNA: TGTGCCAGCAGTACAGGGGCCAATGAGCAGTTCTTC; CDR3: CASSTGANEQFF
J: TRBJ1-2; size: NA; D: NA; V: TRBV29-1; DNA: TGCAGCGTTGACGCCGGGGCCCTCTATGGCTACACCTTC; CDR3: CSVDAGALYGYTF
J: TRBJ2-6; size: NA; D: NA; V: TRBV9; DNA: TGTGCCACCGGAGGGGCCTCTGGGGCCAACGTCCTGACTTTC; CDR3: CATGGASGANVLTF
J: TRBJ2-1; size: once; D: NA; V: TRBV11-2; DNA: TGTGCCAGCAGCTTATTTGTGGTGGATGAGCAGTTCTTC; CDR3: CASSLFVVDEQFF
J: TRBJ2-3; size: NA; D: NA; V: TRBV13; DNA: TGTGCCAGCACCCTCTTATCGGCAGTTAGCACAGATACGCAGTATTTT; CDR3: CASTLLSAVSTDTQYF
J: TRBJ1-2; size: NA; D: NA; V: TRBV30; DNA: TGTGCCTGGGACCCTGGGAGGGCACGCTATGGCTACACCTTC; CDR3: CAWDPGRARYGYTF
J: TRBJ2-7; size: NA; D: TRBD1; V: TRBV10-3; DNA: TGTGCCATCAGTAACAGGGGGGATAGGAGTGAGCAGTACTTC; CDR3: CAISNRGDRSEQYF
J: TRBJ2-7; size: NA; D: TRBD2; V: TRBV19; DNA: TGTGCCAGTAGTGGGAGGGCGCGCGATTCAGACTACGAGCAGTACTTC; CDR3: CASSGRARDSDYEQYF
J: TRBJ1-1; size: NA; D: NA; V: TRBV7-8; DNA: TGTGCCAGCAGCTTAGGAGGTTCACGGGGTTTTGGAGCTTTCTTT; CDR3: CASSLGGSRGFGAFF
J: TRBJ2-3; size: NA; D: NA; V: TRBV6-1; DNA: TGTGCCAGCCGCACAGATACGCAGTATTTT; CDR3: CASRTDTQYF
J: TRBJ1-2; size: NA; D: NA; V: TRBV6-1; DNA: TGTGCCAGCAGTGAAACGGAGTCCTATGGCTACACCTTC; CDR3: CASSETESYGYTF
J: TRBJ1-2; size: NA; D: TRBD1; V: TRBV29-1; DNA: TGCAGCGCCGATGACAGGGGTGGGAGCACCTTC; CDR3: CSADDRGGSTF
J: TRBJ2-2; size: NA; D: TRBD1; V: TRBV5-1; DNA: TGCGCCAGCAGCCAGACAGGGTTAGACACCGGGGAGCTGTTTTTT; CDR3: CASSQTGLDTGELFF
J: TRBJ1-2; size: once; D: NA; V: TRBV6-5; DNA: TGTGCCAGCAGTTACTCGGGCGTCGGAGATGGCTACACCTTC; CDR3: CASSYSGVGDGYTF
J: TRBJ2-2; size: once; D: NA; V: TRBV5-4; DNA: TGTGCCAGCAGCGCCGGGACACCGAACACCGGGGAGCTGTTTTTT; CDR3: CASSAGTPNTGELFF
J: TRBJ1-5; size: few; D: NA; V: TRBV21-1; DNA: TGTGCCAGCAGCAACCTTAGGACAGGGAATCAGCCCCAGCATTTT; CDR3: CASSNLRTGNQPQHF
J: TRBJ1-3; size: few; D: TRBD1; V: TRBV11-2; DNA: TGTGCCAGCAGCCCGACAGGGGTGGAGGGAAACACCATATATTTT; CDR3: CASSPTGVEGNTIYF
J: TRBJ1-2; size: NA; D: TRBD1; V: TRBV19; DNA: TGTGCCAGTAATCCTACAGGGGGTCGGTATGGCTACACCTTC; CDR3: CASNPTGGRYGYTF
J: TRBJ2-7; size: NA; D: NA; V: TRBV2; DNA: TGTGCCAGCAGGAGACTAGCCTACGAGCAGTACTTC; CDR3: CASRRLAYEQYF
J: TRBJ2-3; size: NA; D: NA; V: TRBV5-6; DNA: TGTGCCAGCAGCTTGCTTGGGCTCAGCACAGATACGCAGTATTTT; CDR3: CASSLLGLSTDTQYF
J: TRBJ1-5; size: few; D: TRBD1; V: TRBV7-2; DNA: TGTGCCAGCAGCAGGGGACAGGGGGCCCAGCCCCAGCATTTT; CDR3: CASSRGQGAQPQHF
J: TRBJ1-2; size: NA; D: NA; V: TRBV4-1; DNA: TGCGCCAGCAGCCAAGATAGCCGTAACTCTGGCTACACCTTC; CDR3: CASSQDSRNSGYTF
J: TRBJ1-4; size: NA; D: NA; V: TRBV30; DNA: TGTGCCTGGAGTGTACAGCACAGGAAAAATGAAAAACTGTTTTTT; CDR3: CAWSVQHRKNEKLFF
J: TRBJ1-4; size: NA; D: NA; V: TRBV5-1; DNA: TGCGCCAGCAGCTGGACTCGAGGGAATAATGAAAAACTGTTTTTT; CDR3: CASSWTRGNNEKLFF
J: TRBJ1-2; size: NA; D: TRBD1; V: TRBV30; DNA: TGTGCCTGGACCCGCCAGGGACAGCGACAAACCTATGGCTATACCTTC; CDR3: CAWTRQGQRQTYGYTF
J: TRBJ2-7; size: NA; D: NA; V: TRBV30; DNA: TGTGCCTGGAGTGTATGGGGAAGCGAGCAGTACTTC; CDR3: CAWSVWGSEQYF
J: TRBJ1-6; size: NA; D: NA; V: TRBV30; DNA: TGTGCCTGGAGACAGAATTCACCCCTCCACTTT; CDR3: CAWRQNSPLHF
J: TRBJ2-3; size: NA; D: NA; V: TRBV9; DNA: TGTGCCAGCAGCGTGATGGGCCAATCCACAGATACGCAGTATTTT; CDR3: CASSVMGQSTDTQYF
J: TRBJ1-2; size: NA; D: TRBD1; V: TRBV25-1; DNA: TGTGCCAGCAGTGAATGGGGACAGGGTGGCTACACCTTC; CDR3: CASSEWGQGGYTF
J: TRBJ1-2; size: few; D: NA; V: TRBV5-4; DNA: TGTGCCAGCAGCTTGTTCAGGGTCCCGCCGAGTGGCTACACCTTC; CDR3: CASSLFRVPPSGYTF
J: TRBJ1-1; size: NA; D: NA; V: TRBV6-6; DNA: TGTGCCAGCAGTTACTCAGCCAGGGCCACTGAAGCTTTCTTT; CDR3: CASSYSARATEAFF
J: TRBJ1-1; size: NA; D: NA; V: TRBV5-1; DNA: TGCGCCAGCCGACGGGGACAAGACTCCGAAGCTTTCTTT; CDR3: CASRRGQDSEAFF
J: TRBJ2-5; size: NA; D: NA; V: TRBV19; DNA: TGTGCCAGTAGTATTAAAGAGACCCAGTACTTC; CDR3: CASSIKETQYF
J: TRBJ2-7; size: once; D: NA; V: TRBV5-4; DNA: TGTGCCAGCAGCCTCGGGGCAGGGCCTTACGCCGAGCAGTACTTC; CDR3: CASSLGAGPYAEQYF
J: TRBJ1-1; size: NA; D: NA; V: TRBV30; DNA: TGTGCCTGGATCCGGGTCTCCTGGGACACTGAAGCTTTCTTT; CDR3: CAWIRVSWDTEAFF
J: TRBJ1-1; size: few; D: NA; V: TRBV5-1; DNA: TGCGCCAGCAGCCTAACGAACGGTGGGGACATGAACACTGAAGCTTTCTTT; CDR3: CASSLTNGGDMNTEAFF
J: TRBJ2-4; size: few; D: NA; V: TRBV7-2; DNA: TGTGCCAGCAGCTTAATGGGCAGAAACATTCAGTACTTC; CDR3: CASSLMGRNIQYF
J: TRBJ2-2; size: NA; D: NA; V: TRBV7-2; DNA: TGTGCCAGCAGGCCCCTGGGGGGAGGACAAGTCGGGGAGCTGTTTTTT; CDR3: CASRPLGGGQVGELFF
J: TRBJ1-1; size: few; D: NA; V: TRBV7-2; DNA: TGTGCCAGCAGCTTCTCGGGGGGCCGATGGACTGAAGCTTTCTTT; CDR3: CASSFSGGRWTEAFF
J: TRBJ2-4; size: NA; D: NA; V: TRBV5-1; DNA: TGCGCCAGCAGCTTGGGGGAGGTGATACCCTTTGACATTCAGTACTTC; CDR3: CASSLGEVIPFDIQYF
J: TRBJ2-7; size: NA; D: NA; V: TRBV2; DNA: TGTGCCAGCAGTGGTCGCAGCGCTTCGAGTGAGCAGTACTTC; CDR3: CASSGRSASSEQYF
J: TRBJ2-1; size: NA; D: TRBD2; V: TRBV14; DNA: TGTGCCAGCAGCCAAGCCTTTTGGACTAGCGGAAATGAGCAGTTCTTC; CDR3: CASSQAFWTSGNEQFF
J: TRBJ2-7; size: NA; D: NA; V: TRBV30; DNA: TGTGCCTGGAGTTTATTCAGGGACGAGCAGTACTTC; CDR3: CAWSLFRDEQYF
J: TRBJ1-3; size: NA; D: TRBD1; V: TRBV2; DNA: TGTGCCAGCAGTTCCGACAGGGAAAACACCATATATTTT; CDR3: CASSSDRENTIYF